These T cell receptor beta chains were read from a single sample in a study of cytomegalovirus exposure and HLA in healthy donors. Here immunoSEQ multiplex PCR was the method, and the copy in TCRdb shows in-frame clones only, minus some. The data show approximately 210,000 clones, 79% seen once. Material: PBMCs. The receptor source for this set is a girl aged 5 to 17 in good health and CMV-seropositive. The CDR3 runs from the conserved cysteine through the conserved F or W. A D gene is named only where the DNA matches it firmly. Clone size is shown for a subset of rows, as once, few, many or a class of expanded clone.

NA	TRBD1	TRBV6-5	TRBJ2-2	CASSLGGRELFF	TGTGCCAGCAGCCTAGGGGGCAGGGAGCTGTTTTTT
NA	NA	TRBV6-5	TRBJ1-4	CASLDRYNEKLFF	TGTGCCAGTCTTGACAGATATAATGAAAAACTGTTTTTT
NA	TRBD1	TRBV18	TRBJ2-7	CASSPGGQVYEQYF	TGTGCCAGCTCACCAGGGGGACAGGTCTACGAGCAGTACTTC
NA	TRBD1	TRBV14	TRBJ2-7	CASSQVLGQGVIHEQYF	TGTGCCAGCAGCCAAGTCCTCGGACAGGGAGTTATCCACGAGCAGTACTTC
NA	NA	TRBV29-1	TRBJ2-3	CSVNSGMGDTQYF	TGCAGCGTTAATTCCGGGATGGGGGATACGCAGTATTTT
NA	NA	TRBV19	TRBJ1-4	CASSDGEGHVEKLFF	TGTGCCAGTAGTGATGGGGAGGGTCATGTGGAAAAACTGTTTTTT
NA	NA	TRBV5-1	TRBJ1-5	CASSAGDFNQPQHF	TGCGCCAGCAGCGCAGGGGATTTTAATCAGCCCCAGCATTTT
NA	NA	TRBV10-3	TRBJ1-2	CAISESQGGGGYTF	TGTGCCATCAGTGAGTCGCAGGGAGGCGGTGGCTACACCTTC
NA	TRBD2	TRBV4-1	TRBJ2-1	CASSQDPPRLAGFSYNEQFF	TGCGCCAGCAGCCAAGATCCCCCCCGACTAGCGGGGTTCTCCTACAATGAGCAGTTCTTC
NA	TRBD1	TRBV6-1	TRBJ1-2	CASSGDRAAYGYTF	TGTGCCAGCAGCGGAGACAGGGCGGCCTATGGCTACACCTTC
NA	TRBD2	TRBV19	TRBJ2-1	CASSGLALGNEQFF	TGTGCCAGTAGTGGACTAGCGCTAGGAAATGAGCAGTTCTTC
NA	NA	TRBV4-3	TRBJ2-7	CASSQERGYEQYF	TGCGCCAGCAGCCAAGAACGGGGGTACGAGCAGTACTTC
NA	NA	TRBV6-5	TRBJ2-1	CASTQGTEQFF	TGTGCCAGCACCCAGGGTACTGAGCAGTTCTTC
NA	NA	TRBV5-1	TRBJ2-5	CASSTDSWETQYF	TGCGCCAGCAGCACCGACAGTTGGGAGACCCAGTACTTC
NA	TRBD1	TRBV29-1	TRBJ2-7	CSVGQGRDEQYF	TGCAGCGTCGGACAGGGGAGGGACGAGCAGTACTTC
once	TRBD1	TRBV27	TRBJ1-2	CASSQRQGANYGYTF	TGTGCCAGCAGCCAGAGACAGGGAGCTAACTATGGCTACACCTTC
NA	NA	TRBV5-4	TRBJ2-7	CASSPGWGQSYEQYF	TGTGCCAGCAGCCCCGGCTGGGGGCAATCCTACGAGCAGTACTTC
NA	TRBD1	TRBV5-6	TRBJ2-5	CASSDSGTGLETQYF	TGTGCCAGCAGCGATTCCGGGACAGGGCTGGAGACCCAGTACTTC
NA	NA	TRBV6-6	TRBJ1-6	CASTPRGGANSPLHF	TGTGCCAGCACTCCGAGGGGGGGCGCAAATTCACCCCTCCACTTT
NA	NA	TRBV28	TRBJ2-7	CATKTGVAYEQYF	TGTGCCACGAAGACAGGAGTTGCCTACGAGCAGTACTTC
NA	TRBD2	TRBV5-6	TRBJ2-1	CASSLASGGANEQFF	TGTGCCAGCAGCTTGGCTAGCGGGGGGGCAAATGAGCAGTTCTTC
NA	NA	TRBV27	TRBJ2-3	CASGALAGLSTDTQYF	TGTGCCAGCGGGGCCCTCGCGGGGCTGAGCACAGATACGCAGTATTTT
NA	TRBD2	TRBV9	TRBJ2-3	CASSVESSGGGTDTQYF	TGTGCCAGCAGCGTAGAGTCGAGCGGGGGGGGGACAGATACGCAGTATTTT
NA	NA	TRBV4-3	TRBJ1-2	CASRSPGGYTF	TGCGCCAGCAGGAGCCCGGGGGGCTACACCTTC
NA	TRBD1	TRBV6-5	TRBJ2-1	CASSYGDRGSYNEQFF	TGTGCCAGCAGTTACGGCGACAGGGGTTCATACAATGAGCAGTTCTTC
NA	NA	TRBV7-9	TRBJ1-6	CASSMELGQTLHF	TGTGCCAGCAGTATGGAGCTGGGACAAACCCTCCACTTT
NA	NA	TRBV5-6	TRBJ2-7	CASNLLGDYEQYF	TGTGCCAGCAACCTGCTAGGGGACTACGAGCAGTACTTC
NA	NA	TRBV27	TRBJ2-7	CASRTASYEQYF	TGTGCCAGCAGGACAGCTTCCTACGAGCAGTACTTC
NA	TRBD2	TRBV5-4	TRBJ2-5	CASSRLAGERETQYF	TGTGCCAGCAGCAGACTAGCGGGGGAAAGGGAGACCCAGTACTTC
NA	NA	TRBV7-2	TRBJ2-7	CASSPPPPRFEQYF	TGTGCCAGCAGCCCTCCCCCCCCTAGGTTCGAGCAGTACTTC
few	TRBD2	TRBV11-3	TRBJ2-5	CASSLRGGAGETQYF	TGTGCCAGCAGCTTACGCGGGGGGGCCGGAGAGACCCAGTACTTC
NA	NA	TRBV6-6	TRBJ1-5	CASYTGLNQPQHF	TGTGCCAGCTATACAGGGTTGAATCAGCCCCAGCATTTT
NA	TRBD1	TRBV6-5	TRBJ2-5	CASSRDRDETQYF	TGTGCCAGCAGCCGGGACAGGGACGAGACCCAGTACTTC
few	TRBD2	TRBV6-4	TRBJ2-1	CASSPTIAGGHNEQFF	TGTGCCAGCAGTCCCACAATAGCGGGGGGGCACAATGAGCAGTTCTTC
NA	TRBD2	TRBV9	TRBJ2-1	CASRASGGNNEQFF	TGTGCCAGCAGGGCTAGCGGGGGAAACAATGAGCAGTTCTTC
NA	TRBD2	TRBV7-2	TRBJ2-3	CASSLAGRGGGTDTQYF	TGTGCCAGCAGCTTAGCTGGTCGCGGGGGGGGCACAGATACGCAGTATTTT
few	NA	TRBV25-1	TRBJ1-2	CASSESGVKNYGYTF	TGTGCCAGCAGTGAATCAGGGGTAAAGAACTATGGCTACACCTTC